These T cell receptor beta chains were read from a single sample in a study of T cells in Graves' hyperthyroidism and ophthalmopathy. One entry per CDR3 protein, called by TCRdb with MiXCR from the multiplex PCR reads. The table has 150,000 to 200,000 distinct CDR3 sequences, about 18% seen once; the top ten hold about 31%. Source material: blood. Receptors were obtained from a woman aged 50 to 65 with Graves' hyperthyroidism. Both conserved end residues are part of each CDR3. A D gene is named only where the DNA matches it firmly.

TRBV2	TRBJ2-7	.	CASSVSRSEQYF
TRBV12-3/TRBV12-4	TRBJ1-4	TRBD1	CASSSRLGQGGEKLFF
TRBV18	TRBJ2-7	.	CASSPQRQASYEQYF
TRBV18	TRBJ2-7	TRBD1	CASSPRTGGPYEQYF
TRBV19	TRBJ1-5	.	CASSIRSRSNQPQHF
TRBV6-1	TRBJ1-5	.	CASIPDSDQPQHF
TRBV20-1	TRBJ2-7	.	CSARVGSGYEQYF
TRBV28	TRBJ2-5	.	CASSPPTGTPRETQYF
TRBV6-1	TRBJ1-6	.	CASSPGRGRSPLHF
TRBV27	TRBJ2-1	TRBD2	CASSLGGGPFYNEQFF
TRBV7-9	TRBJ1-3	.	CASSSQGTGNTIYF
TRBV6-2/TRBV6-3	TRBJ2-3	TRBD1	CASTPRTGVSDTQYF
TRBV2	TRBJ2-7	.	CASSVGDYEQYF
TRBV19	TRBJ1-5	.	CASMIIMTDNQPQHF
TRBV19	TRBJ1-1	.	CASSIAAHGRGTEALF
TRBV5-1	TRBJ2-4	.	CASSRYQGSPKNIQYF
TRBV7-9	TRBJ1-1	.	CASSPSPGYTEAFF
TRBV6-1	TRBJ1-5	.	CASSLIGGLNQPQHF
TRBV5-4	TRBJ2-5	TRBD2	CASSFQRGGETQYF
TRBV6-5	TRBJ2-1	.	CASSYWDTKAGNEQFF
TRBV7-2	TRBJ2-5	.	CASSWDGRETQYF
TRBV7-8	TRBJ1-3	.	CASSLVGSTSGNTIYF
TRBV9	TRBJ1-4	.	CASSVGALANEKLFF